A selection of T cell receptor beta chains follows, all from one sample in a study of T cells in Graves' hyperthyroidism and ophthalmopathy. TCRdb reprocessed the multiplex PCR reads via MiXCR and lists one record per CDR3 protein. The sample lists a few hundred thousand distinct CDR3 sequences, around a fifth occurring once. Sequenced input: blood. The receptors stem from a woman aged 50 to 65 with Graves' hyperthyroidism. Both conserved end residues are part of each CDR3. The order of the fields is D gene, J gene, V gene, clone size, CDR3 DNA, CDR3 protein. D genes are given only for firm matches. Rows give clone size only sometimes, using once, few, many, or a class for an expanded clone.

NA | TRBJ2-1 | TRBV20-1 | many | TGCAGTGCTAGACCGGGACTGGGGTACAATGAGCAGTTCTTC | CSARPGLGYNEQFF
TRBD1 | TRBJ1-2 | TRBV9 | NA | TGTGCCAGCAGCCCCCAGGGGGCCGCCGTTTATGGCTACACCTTC | CASSPQGAAVYGYTF
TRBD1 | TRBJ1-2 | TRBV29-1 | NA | TGCAGCGTTGAAGATCTGGAAGGGGGCAACTATGGCTACACCTTC | CSVEDLEGGNYGYTF
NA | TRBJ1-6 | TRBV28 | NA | TGTGCCAGCAGCATCAGGGCCTTGCCCCTCCACTTT | CASSIRALPLHF
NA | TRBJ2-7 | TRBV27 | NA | TGTGCCAGCAGTTTACGGGAAGGGGTCTACGAGCAGTACTTC | CASSLREGVYEQYF
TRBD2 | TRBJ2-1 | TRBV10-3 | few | TGTGCCATCAGGGGCGGGGAGGGGCCGAATGAGCAGTTCTTC | CAIRGGEGPNEQFF
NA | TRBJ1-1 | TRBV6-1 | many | TGTGCCAGCAGCTTATTCCCCGGAGGCACTGAAGCTTTCTTT | CASSLFPGGTEAFF
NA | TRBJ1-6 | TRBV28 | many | TGTGCCGGGGCGAACAGGGCCTATTCACCCCTCCACTTT | CAGANRAYSPLHF
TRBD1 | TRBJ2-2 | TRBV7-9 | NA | TGTGCCAGCAGCTTAGGAAGTGGACAGGGGTGGAAGACCACCGGGGAGCTGTTTTTT | CASSLGSGQGWKTTGELFF
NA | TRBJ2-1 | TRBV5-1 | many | TGCGCCAGCAGCTTACAGAGTCTTTCCTACAATGAGCAGTTCTTC | CASSLQSLSYNEQFF
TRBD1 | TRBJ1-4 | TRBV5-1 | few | TGCGCCAGCTCTACAGGGGGCGATGAAAAACTGTTTTTT | CASSTGGDEKLFF
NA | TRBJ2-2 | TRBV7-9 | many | TGTGCCAGCAGCCCCATCACGGATGGAACCGGGGAGCTGTTTTTT | CASSPITDGTGELFF